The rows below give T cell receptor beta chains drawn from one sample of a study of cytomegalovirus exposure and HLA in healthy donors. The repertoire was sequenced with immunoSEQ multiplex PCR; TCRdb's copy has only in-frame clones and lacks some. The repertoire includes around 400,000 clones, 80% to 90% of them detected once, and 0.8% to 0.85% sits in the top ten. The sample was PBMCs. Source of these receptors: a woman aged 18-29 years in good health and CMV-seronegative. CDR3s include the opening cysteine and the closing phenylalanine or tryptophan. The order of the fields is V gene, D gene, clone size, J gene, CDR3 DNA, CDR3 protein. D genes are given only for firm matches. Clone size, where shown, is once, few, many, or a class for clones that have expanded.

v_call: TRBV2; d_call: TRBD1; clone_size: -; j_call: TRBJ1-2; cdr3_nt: TGTGCCAGCAGGGAACTACGGACAGGGGGCGCCTATGGCTACACCTTC; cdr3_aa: CASRELRTGGAYGYTF
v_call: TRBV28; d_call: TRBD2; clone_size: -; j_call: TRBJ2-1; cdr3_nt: TGTGCCAGCAGCTACGCTAGGGCTAGCGGGAGGAACTACAATGAGCAGTTCTTC; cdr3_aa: CASSYARASGRNYNEQFF
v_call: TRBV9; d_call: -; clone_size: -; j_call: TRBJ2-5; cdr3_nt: TGTGCCAGCAGTCGACTAGGGGAGACCCAGTACTTC; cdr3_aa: CASSRLGETQYF
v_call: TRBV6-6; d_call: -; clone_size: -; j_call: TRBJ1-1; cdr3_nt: TGTGCCAGCCAGGGTAGGGGCGGGAACACTGAAGCTTTCTTT; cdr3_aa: CASQGRGGNTEAFF
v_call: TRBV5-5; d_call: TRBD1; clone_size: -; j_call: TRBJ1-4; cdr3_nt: TGTGCCAGCAGCCCAGGACAGGGCGGGGATGAAAAACTGTTTTTT; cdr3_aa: CASSPGQGGDEKLFF
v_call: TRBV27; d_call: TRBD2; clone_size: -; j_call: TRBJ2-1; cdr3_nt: TGTGCCAGCAGTTTCGACGTCACTAGCGGGAGTGGTCTGTTCTTC; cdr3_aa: CASSFDVTSGSGLFF
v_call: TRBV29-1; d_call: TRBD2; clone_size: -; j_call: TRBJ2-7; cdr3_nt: TGCAGCGTCCTAGCGGGAGCCTACGAGCAGTACTTC; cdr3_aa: CSVLAGAYEQYF
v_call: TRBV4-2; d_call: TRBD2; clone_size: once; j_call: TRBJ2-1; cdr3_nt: TGTGCCAGCAGCCAAGAAGGGCCTAGACTAGCGGGAGTCAATGAGCAGTTCTTC; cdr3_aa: CASSQEGPRLAGVNEQFF
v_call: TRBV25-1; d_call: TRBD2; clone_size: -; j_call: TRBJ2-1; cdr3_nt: TGTGCCAGCAGTGAGGCCTCTAGCGGGAACCACATTGGTGAGCAGTTCTTC; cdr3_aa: CASSEASSGNHIGEQFF
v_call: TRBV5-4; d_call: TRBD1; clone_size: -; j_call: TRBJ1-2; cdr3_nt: TGTGCCAGCAGCCACCACAGGGGGACCCTCTTATATGGTGGCTACACCTTC; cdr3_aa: CASSHHRGTLLYGGYTF
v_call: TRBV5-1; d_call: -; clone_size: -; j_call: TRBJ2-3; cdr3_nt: TGCGCCAGCAGCTTAGCGAGCGGGGATACGCAGTATTTT; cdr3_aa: CASSLASGDTQYF
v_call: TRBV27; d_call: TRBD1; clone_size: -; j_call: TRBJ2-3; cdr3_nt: TGTGCCAGCAGTACGTTGGACAGGGCAAGCACAGATACGCAGTATTTT; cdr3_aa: CASSTLDRASTDTQYF
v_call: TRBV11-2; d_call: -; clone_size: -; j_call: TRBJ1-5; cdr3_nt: TGTGCCAGCAGCTTAGATTCGGCAGGGCTGAATCAGCCCCAGCATTTT; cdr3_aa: CASSLDSAGLNQPQHF
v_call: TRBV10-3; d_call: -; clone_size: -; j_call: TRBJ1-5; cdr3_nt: TGTGCCATCAGTGCGACAGTGAGCAATCAGCCCCAGCATTTT; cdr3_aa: CAISATVSNQPQHF
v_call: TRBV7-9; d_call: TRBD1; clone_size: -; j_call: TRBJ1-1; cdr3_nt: TGTGCCAGCAGCCAGGGGGGGAACACTGAAGCTTTCTTT; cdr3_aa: CASSQGGNTEAFF
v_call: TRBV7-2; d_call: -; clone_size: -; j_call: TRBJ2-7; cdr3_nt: TGTGCCAGCAGAACGACAGCGAATTCTTACGAGCAGTACTTC; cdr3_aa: CASRTTANSYEQYF
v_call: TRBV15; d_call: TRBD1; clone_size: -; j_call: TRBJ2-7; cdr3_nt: TGTGCCACCAGTCAGGGGACAGGGGGTTCCGAGCAGTACTTC; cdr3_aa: CATSQGTGGSEQYF
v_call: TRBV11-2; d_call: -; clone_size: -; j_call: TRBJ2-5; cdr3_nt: TGTGCCAGCAGCTTAGGGGCAGTTCGGTCCCAAGAGACCCAGTACTTC; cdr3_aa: CASSLGAVRSQETQYF
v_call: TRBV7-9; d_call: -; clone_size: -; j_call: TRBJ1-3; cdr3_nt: TGTGCCAGCAGCTTAGACAGGCTACTCTCTGGAAACACCATATATTTT; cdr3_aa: CASSLDRLLSGNTIYF
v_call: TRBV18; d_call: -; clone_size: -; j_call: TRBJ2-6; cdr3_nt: TGTGCCAGCTCACCGGTATACACAGCCCTCTCTGGGGCCAACGTCCTGACTTTC; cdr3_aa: CASSPVYTALSGANVLTF
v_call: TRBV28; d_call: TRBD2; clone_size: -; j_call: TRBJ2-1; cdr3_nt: TGTGCCAGCAGTTTACTAGCGGGGTACAATGAGCAGTTCTTC; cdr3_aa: CASSLLAGYNEQFF
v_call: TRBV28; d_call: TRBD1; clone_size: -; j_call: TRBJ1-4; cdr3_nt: TGTGCCAGCAGTTCGTTTGGGGTCTACCGGACAGGGCGTGAAAAACTGTTTTTT; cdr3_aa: CASSSFGVYRTGREKLFF
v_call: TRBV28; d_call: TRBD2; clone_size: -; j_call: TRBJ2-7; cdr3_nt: TGTGCCAGCATTAAAGCGGGAGTGTCCTACGAGCAGTACTTC; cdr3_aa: CASIKAGVSYEQYF
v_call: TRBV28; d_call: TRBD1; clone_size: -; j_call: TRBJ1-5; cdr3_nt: TGTGCCAGCAGTTTGGTGTCAGGGGGCTTTGGGCCCCAGCATTTT; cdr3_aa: CASSLVSGGFGPQHF
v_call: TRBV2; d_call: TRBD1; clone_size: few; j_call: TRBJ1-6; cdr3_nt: TGTGCCAGCACCATCAATGGACAGGTTTCAGCCCTCCACTTT; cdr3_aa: CASTINGQVSALHF
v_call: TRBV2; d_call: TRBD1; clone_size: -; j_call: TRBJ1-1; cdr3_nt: TGTGCCAGCAGCCGGGACAGGGTGGGAACTGAAGCTTTCTTT; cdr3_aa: CASSRDRVGTEAFF
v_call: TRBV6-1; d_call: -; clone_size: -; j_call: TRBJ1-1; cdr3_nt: TGTGCCAGCAGTGATCCTTCACCACAGGGAGCTTTCTTT; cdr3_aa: CASSDPSPQGAFF
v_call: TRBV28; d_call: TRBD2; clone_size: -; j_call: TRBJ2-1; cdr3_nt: TGTGCCAGCAGTTCCCCGACTAGCGGGGTCTACAATGAGCAGTTCTTC; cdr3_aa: CASSSPTSGVYNEQFF
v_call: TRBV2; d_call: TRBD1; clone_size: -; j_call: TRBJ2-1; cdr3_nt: TGTGCCAGCAGTGAAGCCACAGGGGGCCTGGGGAATGAGCAGTTCTTC; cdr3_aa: CASSEATGGLGNEQFF
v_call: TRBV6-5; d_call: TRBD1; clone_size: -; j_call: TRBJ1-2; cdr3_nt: TGTGCCAGCAGTTACTCGCCACAGGGGGCGATCGATGGCTACACCTTC; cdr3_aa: CASSYSPQGAIDGYTF
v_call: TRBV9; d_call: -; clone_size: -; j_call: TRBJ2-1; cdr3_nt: TGTGCCAGCAGCCCTAGCAGTGGATTCAACAATGAGCAGTTCTTC; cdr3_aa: CASSPSSGFNNEQFF
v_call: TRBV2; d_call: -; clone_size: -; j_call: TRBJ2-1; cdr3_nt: TGTTCCATCGCGGGACAGATCTACAATGAGCAGTTCTTC; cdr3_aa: CSIAGQIYNEQFF
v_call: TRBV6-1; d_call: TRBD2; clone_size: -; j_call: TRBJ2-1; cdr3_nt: TGTGCCAGCAGAGGAGGGACTAGCGGTTACAATGAGCAGTTCTTC; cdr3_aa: CASRGGTSGYNEQFF
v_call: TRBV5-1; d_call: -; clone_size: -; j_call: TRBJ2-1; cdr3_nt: TGCGCCAGCAGACCATCCGGTTCCTACAATGAGCAGTTCTTC; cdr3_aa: CASRPSGSYNEQFF
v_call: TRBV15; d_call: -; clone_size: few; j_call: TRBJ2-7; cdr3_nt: TGTGCCACCAGCAGAGACTGGGGCCAGACCTACGAGCAGTACTTC; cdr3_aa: CATSRDWGQTYEQYF
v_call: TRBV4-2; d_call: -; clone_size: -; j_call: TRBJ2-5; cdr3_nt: TGTGCCAGCAGCCAAGATAGGCGGGACTGGGAGACCCAGTACTTC; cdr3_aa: CASSQDRRDWETQYF
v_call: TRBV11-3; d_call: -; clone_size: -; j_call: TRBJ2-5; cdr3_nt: TGTGCCAGCAGCCCTACGTATGGAGAGACGCAAGAGACCCAGTACTTC; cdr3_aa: CASSPTYGETQETQYF
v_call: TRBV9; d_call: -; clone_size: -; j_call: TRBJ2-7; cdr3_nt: TGTGCCAGCTCTCCCACGTCCACCCTAAACCCCCTCGACGAGCAGTACTTC; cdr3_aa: CASSPTSTLNPLDEQYF
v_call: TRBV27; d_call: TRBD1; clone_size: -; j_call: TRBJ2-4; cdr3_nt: TGTGCCAGCAGACCCAACGCGGGCAGGGGGCATCTGAACATTCAGTACTTC; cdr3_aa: CASRPNAGRGHLNIQYF
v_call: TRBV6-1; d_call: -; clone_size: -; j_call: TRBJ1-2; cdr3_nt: TGTGCCAGCAGTGAAGGCTGGACAGCTGACTATGGCTACACCTTC; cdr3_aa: CASSEGWTADYGYTF
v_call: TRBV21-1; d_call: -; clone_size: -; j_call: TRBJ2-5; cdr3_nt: TGTGCCAGCAGCTCCCACGCGGGAGGGTGGGAGACCCAGTACTTC; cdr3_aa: CASSSHAGGWETQYF
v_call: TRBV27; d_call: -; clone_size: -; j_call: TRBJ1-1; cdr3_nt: TGTGCCAGCAGTTTATGGCAGAACACTGAAGCTTTCTTT; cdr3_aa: CASSLWQNTEAFF
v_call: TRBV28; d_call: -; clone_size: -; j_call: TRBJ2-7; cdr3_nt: TGTGCCAGCAGTCCCCCCGGTTCCTACGAGCAGTACTTC; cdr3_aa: CASSPPGSYEQYF
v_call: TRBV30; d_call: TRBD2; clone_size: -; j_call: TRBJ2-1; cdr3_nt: TGTGCCTGGAGCCCCTCGGGACTAGCGAACAATGAGCAGTTCTTC; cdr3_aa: CAWSPSGLANNEQFF
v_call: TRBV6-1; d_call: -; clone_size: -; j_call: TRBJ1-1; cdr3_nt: TGTGCCAGCAATGGGCCGTGGGGCGCTGACACTGAAGCTTTCTTT; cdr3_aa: CASNGPWGADTEAFF
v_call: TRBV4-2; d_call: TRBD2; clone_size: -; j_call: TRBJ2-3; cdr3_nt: TGTGCCAGCAGCCAAGAGCCCCCCGCGGGAGTGACAGATACGCAGTATTTT; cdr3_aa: CASSQEPPAGVTDTQYF
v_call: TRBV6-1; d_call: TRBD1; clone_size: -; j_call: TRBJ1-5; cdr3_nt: TGTGCCAGCAGTGATAGGACAGGGGGCATGAGCAATCAGCCCCAGCATTTT; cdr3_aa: CASSDRTGGMSNQPQHF
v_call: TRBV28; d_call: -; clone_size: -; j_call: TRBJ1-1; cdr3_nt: TGTGCCAGCAGCCTCTATAACACTGAAGCTTTCTTT; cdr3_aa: CASSLYNTEAFF
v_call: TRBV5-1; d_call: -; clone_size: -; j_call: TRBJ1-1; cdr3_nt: TGCGCCAGCAGCGGCTGGGGCCAGGGGAGAATGAACACTGAAGCTTTCTTT; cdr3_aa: CASSGWGQGRMNTEAFF
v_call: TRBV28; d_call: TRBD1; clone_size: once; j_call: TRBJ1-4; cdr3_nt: TGTGCCAGCAGCCTGGGACAGGGATTCGAAAAACTGTTTTTT; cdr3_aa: CASSLGQGFEKLFF
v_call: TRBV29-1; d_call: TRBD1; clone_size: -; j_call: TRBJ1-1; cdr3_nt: TGCAGCGTTGAAAGGACAGGGATGAACACTGAAGCTTTCTTT; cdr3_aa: CSVERTGMNTEAFF
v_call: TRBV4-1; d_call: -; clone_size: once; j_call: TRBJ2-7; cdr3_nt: TGCGCCAGCAGCCACTGGCAGGGGAGCTACGAGCAGTACTTC; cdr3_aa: CASSHWQGSYEQYF
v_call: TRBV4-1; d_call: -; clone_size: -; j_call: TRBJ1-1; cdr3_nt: TGCGCCAGCAGCCAAGGTAGGACAGACGTCACTGAAGCTTTCTTT; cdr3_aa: CASSQGRTDVTEAFF
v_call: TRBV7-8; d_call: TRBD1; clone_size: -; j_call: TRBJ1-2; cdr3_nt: TGTGCCAGCACCCTGACAGGGGCGAACTATGGCTACACCTTC; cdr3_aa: CASTLTGANYGYTF
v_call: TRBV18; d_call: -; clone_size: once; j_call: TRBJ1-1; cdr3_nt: TGTGCCAGCTCACAGGGCAGGGGCCGCACTGAAGCTTTCTTT; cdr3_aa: CASSQGRGRTEAFF
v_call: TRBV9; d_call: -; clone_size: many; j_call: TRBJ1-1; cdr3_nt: TGTGCCAGCAGCGTAGAACAGGGCGGGAGGGCTTTCTTT; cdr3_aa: CASSVEQGGRAFF
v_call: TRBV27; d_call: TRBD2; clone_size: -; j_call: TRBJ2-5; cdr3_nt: TGTGCCAGCAGTTTTAGCGGGGGCATCCAAGAGACCCAGTACTTC; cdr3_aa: CASSFSGGIQETQYF
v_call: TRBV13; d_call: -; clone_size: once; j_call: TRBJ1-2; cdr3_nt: TGTGCCAGCAGCGTTACTGGTTATGGCTACACCTTC; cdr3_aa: CASSVTGYGYTF
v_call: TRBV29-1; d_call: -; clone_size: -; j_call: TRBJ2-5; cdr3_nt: TGCAGCGGATTGGAGGGCCGGGTCGGGACCCAGTACTTC; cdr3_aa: CSGLEGRVGTQYF
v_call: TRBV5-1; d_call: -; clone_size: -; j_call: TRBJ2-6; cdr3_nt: TGCGCCAGCAGCTTGATCGGGAGTCCTGGGGCCAACGTCCTGACTTTC; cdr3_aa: CASSLIGSPGANVLTF